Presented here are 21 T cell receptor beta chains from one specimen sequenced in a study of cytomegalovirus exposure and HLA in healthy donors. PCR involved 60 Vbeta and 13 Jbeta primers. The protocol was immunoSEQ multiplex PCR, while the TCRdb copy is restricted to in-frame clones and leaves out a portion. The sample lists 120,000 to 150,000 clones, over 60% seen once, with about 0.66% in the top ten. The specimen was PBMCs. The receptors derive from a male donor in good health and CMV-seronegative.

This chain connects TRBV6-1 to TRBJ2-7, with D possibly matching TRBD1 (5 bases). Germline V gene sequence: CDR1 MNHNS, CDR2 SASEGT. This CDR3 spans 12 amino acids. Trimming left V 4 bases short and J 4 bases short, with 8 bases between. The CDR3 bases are TGTGCCAGCAGTGTTACAGGATACGAGCAGTACTTC. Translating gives CASSVTGYEQYF.

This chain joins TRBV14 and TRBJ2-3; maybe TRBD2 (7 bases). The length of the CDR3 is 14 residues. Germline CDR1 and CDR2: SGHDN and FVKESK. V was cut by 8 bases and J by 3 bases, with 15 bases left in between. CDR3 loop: CASWEGGGTDTQYF. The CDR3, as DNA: TGTGCCAGCTGGGAGGGAGGGGGGACAGATACGCAGTATTTT. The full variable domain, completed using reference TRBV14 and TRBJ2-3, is EAGVTQFPSHSVIEKGQTVTLRCDPISGHDNLYWYRRVMGKEIKFLLHFVKESKQDESGMPNNRFLAERTGGTYSTLKVQPAELEDSGVYFCASWEGGGTDTQYFGPGTRLTVL.

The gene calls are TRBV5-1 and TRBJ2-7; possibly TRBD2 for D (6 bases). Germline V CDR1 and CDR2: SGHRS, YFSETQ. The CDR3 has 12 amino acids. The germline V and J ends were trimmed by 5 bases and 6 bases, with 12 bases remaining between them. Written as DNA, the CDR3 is TGCGCCAGCAGTGCGGGGTTCGGCGAGCAGTACTTC. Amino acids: CASSAGFGEQYF.

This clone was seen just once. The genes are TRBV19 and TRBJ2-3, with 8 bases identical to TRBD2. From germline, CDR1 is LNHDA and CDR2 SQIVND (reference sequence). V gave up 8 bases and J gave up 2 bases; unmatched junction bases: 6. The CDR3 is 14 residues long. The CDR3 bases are TGTGCCAGTGCTCTGGGACTAGTCACAGATACGCAGTATTTT. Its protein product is CASALGLVTDTQYF.

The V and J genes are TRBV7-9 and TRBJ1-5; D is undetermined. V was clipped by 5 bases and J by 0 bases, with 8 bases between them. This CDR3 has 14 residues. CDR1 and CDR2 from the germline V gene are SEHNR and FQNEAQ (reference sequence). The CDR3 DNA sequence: TGTGCCAGCAGCCCCTCCCTTAGCAATCAGCCCCAGCATTTT. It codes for CASSPSLSNQPQHF.

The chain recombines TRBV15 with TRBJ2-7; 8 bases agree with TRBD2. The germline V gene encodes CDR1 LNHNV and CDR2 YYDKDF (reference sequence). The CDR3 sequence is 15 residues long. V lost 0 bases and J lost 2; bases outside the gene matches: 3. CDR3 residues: CATSRDSGVTYEQYF. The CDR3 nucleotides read TGTGCCACCAGCAGAGATAGCGGGGTGACCTACGAGCAGTACTTC.

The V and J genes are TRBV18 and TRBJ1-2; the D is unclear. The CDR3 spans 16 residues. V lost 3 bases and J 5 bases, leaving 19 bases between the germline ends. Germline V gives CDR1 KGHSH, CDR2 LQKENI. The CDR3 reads CASSPQRAGEFYGYTF. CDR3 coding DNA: TGTGCCAGCTCACCTCAGCGGGCAGGAGAGTTTTATGGCTACACCTTC.

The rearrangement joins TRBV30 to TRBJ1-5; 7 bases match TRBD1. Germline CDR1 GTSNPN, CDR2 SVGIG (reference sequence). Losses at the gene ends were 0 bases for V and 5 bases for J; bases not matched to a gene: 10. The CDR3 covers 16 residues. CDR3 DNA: TGTGCCTGGAGTGTACAGCAGGGGGGCGACGATCAGCCCCAGCATTTT. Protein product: CAWSVQQGGDDQPQHF.

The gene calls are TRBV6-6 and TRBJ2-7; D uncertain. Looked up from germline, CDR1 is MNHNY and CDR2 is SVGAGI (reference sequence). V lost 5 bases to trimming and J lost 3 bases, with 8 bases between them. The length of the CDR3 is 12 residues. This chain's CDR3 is CASSLNSYEQYF. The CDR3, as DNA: TGTGCCAGCAGTCTTAACAGCTACGAGCAGTACTTC.

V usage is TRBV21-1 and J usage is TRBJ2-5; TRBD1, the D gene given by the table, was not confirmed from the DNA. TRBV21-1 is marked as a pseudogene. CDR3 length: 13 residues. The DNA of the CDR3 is TGTGCCAGCAGCGGACACACGCAAGAGACCCAGTACTTC. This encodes CASSGHTQETQYF.

In DNA form, the CDR3 reads TGCGCCAGCAGCTTGGAGGCGGGGGGGCATGAGACCCAGTACTTC. The encoded protein is CASSLEAGGHETQYF. This chain links TRBV5-1 with TRBJ2-5; 9 bases are a match to TRBD2. J gave up 5 bases and V 0 bases, and 5 bases lay outside the gene matches. Germline V lookup: CDR1 SGHRS, CDR2 YFSETQ. CDR3 length: 15 amino acids.

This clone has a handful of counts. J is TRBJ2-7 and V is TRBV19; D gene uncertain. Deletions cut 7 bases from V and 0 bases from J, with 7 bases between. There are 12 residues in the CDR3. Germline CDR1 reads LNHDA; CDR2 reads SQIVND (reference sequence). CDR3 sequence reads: CASMGSSYEQYF. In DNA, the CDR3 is TGTGCCAGTATGGGCAGCTCCTACGAGCAGTACTTC.

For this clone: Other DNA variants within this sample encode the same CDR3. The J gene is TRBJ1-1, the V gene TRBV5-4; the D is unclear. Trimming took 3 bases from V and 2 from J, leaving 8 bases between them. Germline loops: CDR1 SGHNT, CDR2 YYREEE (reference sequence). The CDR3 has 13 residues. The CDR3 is CASSWGGNTEAFF. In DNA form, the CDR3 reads TGTGCCAGCAGCTGGGGAGGAAACACTGAAGCTTTCTTT.

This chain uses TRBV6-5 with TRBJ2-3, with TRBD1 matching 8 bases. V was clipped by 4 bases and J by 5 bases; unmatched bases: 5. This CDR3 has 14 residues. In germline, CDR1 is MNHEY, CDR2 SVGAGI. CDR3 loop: CASSSTGAEDTQYF. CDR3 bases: TGTGCCAGCAGTTCGACAGGGGCGGAAGATACGCAGTATTTT.

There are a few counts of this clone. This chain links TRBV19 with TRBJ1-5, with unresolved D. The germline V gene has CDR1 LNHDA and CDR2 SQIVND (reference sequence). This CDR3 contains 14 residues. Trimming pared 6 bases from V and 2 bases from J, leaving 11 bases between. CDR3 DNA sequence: TGTGCCAGTAGCCTTAGGAGGGGCAATCAGCCCCAGCATTTT. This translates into CASSLRRGNQPQHF.

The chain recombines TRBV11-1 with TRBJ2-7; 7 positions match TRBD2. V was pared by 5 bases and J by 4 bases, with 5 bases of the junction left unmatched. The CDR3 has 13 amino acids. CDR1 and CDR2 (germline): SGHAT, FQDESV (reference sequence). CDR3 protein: CASSPGTTYEQYF. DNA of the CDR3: TGTGCCAGCAGCCCCGGGACTACATACGAGCAGTACTTC.

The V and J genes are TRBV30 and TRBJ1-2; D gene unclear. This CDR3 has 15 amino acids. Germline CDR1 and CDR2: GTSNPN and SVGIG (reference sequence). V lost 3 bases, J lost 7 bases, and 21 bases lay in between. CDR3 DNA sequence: TGTGCCTGGAGCCCTCTTGGCGAGGCAGCTCGTGGCTACACCTTC. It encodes CAWSPLGEAARGYTF.

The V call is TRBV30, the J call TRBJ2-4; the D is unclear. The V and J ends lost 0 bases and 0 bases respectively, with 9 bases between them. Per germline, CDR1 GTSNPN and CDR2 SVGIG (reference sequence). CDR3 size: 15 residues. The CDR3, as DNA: TGTGCCTGGAGTGTACTTGGTTTAGCCAAAAACATTCAGTACTTC. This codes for CAWSVLGLAKNIQYF. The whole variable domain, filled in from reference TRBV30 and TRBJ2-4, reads SQTIHQWPATLVQPVGSPLSLECTVEGTSNPNLYWYRQAAGRGLQLLFYSVGIGQISSEVPQNLSASRPQDRQFILSSKKLLLSDSGFYLCAWSVLGLAKNIQYFGAGTRLSVL.

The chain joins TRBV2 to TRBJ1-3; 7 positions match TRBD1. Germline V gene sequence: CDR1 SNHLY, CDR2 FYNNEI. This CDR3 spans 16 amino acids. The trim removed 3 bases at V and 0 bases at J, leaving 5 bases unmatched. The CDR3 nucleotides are TGTGCCAGCAGTGACGACAGGGCTCCCTCTGGAAACACCATATATTTT. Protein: CASSDDRAPSGNTIYF.

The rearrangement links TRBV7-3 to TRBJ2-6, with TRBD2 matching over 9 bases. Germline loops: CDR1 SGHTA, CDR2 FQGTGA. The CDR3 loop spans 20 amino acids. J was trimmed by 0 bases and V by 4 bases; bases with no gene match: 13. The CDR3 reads CASSSKGRGGHDSGANVLTF. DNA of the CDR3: TGTGCCAGCAGCTCCAAAGGGCGGGGGGGCCATGACTCTGGGGCCAACGTCCTGACTTTC. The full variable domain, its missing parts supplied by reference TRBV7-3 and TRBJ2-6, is GAGVSQTPSNKVTEKGKYVELRCDPISGHTALYWYRQSLGQGPEFLIYFQGTGAADDSGLPNDRFFAVRPEGSVSTLKIQRTERGDSAVYLCASSSKGRGGHDSGANVLTFGAGSRLTVL.

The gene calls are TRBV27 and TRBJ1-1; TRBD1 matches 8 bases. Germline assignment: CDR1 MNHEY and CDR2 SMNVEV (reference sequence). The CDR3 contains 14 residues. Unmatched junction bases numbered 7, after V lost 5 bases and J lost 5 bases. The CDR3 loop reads CASSDRDRMTEAFF. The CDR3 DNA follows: TGTGCCAGCAGTGATCGGGACAGGATGACTGAAGCTTTCTTT.